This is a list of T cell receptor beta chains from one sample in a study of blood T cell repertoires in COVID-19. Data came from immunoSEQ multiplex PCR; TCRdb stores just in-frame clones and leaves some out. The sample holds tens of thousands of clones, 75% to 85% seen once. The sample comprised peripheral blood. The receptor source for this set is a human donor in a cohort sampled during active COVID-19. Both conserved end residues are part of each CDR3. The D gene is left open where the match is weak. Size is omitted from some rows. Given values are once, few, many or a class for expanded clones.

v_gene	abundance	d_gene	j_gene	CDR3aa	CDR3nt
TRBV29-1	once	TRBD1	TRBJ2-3	CSVRDRGLADTQYF	TGCAGCGTTCGCGACAGGGGGCTTGCAGATACGCAGTATTTT
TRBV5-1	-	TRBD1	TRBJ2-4	CASSRIGQGVFQYF	TGCGCCAGCAGCCGGATCGGACAGGGAGTCTTTCAGTACTTC
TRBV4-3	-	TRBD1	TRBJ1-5	CASSQEDRGNQPQHF	TGCGCCAGCAGCCAGGAGGACAGGGGCAATCAGCCCCAGCATTTT
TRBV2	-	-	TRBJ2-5	CASSDRAETQYF	TGTGCCAGCAGTGACAGGGCAGAGACCCAGTACTTC
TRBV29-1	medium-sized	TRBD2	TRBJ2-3	CSVVLRLAGSPDTQYF	TGCAGCGTTGTGCTCCGACTAGCGGGCTCCCCAGATACGCAGTATTTT
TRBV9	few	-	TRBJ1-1	CASSVGAENTEAFF	TGTGCCAGCAGCGTAGGAGCTGAGAACACTGAAGCTTTCTTT
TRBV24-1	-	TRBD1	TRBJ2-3	CATSDRTGRLSDTQYF	TGTGCCACCAGTGACCGGACAGGGAGGTTGTCAGATACGCAGTATTTT
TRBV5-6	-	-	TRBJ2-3	CASSLGGADTQYF	TGTGCCAGCAGCTTGGGGGGCGCCGATACGCAGTATTTT
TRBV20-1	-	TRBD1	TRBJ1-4	CSASGDRTGKLFF	TGCAGTGCTAGTGGGGACAGGACTGGAAAACTGTTTTTT
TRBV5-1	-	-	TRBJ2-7	CASSLGTWQGSYEQYF	TGCGCCAGCAGCTTGGGTACGTGGCAGGGCTCCTACGAGCAGTACTTC
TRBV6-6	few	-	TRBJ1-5	CASSYRQSNQPQHF	TGTGCCAGCAGTTACCGACAGAGCAATCAGCCCCAGCATTTT
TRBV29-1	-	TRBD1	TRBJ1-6	CSVRDRVDSPLHF	TGCAGCGTCCGAGACAGGGTTGATTCACCCCTCCACTTT
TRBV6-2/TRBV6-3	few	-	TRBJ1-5	CASSQTVSQPQHF	TGTGCCAGCAGTCAGACAGTATCTCAGCCCCAGCATTTT
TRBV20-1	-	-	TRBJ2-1	CSASAAVSYNEQFF	TGCAGTGCTAGTGCGGCGGTCTCCTACAATGAGCAGTTCTTC